Listed below are T cell receptor beta chains from one sample, sequenced in a study of early T cells in non-severe SARS-CoV-2 infection. TCRdb reprocessed the 5' RACE reads via MiXCR and lists one record per CDR3 protein. Of about 27,000 distinct CDR3 sequences in the sample, about 5% are singletons; the top ten hold over 0.9%. The specimen was whole blood. These receptor sequences come from an adult who was a healthcare worker with PCR-confirmed SARS-CoV-2 infection or an uninfected control (not recorded which). Both conserved end residues are part of each CDR3. Each record gives: J gene, V gene, clone size, CDR3 protein. A row's size may be missing; if present it is once, few, many or a size class.

>TRBJ2-1|TRBV11-2|few
CASSSPPGLAIDNEQFF
>TRBJ1-1|TRBV7-9|many
CSDRTNTEAFF
>TRBJ1-2|TRBV28|-
CASRGRRGALEGYTF
>TRBJ2-7|TRBV28|-
CASSLREASEQYF
>TRBJ2-1|TRBV20-1|few
CSARVPYEQFF
>TRBJ2-4|TRBV4-3|few
CASSQWDTKNIQYF
>TRBJ2-7|TRBV12-3/TRBV12-4|many
CASSNRTRDEQYF
>TRBJ2-7|TRBV5-4|-
CASSRGQGLTSLSPYEQYF
>TRBJ1-6|TRBV5-1|many
CASSLEVNSPLHF
>TRBJ1-1|TRBV9|few
CASSVEDRGKDTEAFF
>TRBJ2-7|TRBV5-1|many
CASSLEGGTYEQYF
>TRBJ2-7|TRBV5-4|many
CASSFTGAPGEQYF
>TRBJ2-7|TRBV6-6|few
CASSPRLAQTYEQYF
>TRBJ1-1|TRBV29-1|many
CSGRTGVMNTEAFF
>TRBJ2-4|TRBV11-2|many
CASSSPGLTLAKNIQYF
>TRBJ2-1|TRBV23-1|-
CASSQQEDEQFF
>TRBJ2-7|TRBV20-1|-
CSARPQSLYEQYF
>TRBJ1-1|TRBV10-2|medium-sized
CASRSKAEAFF
>TRBJ1-2|TRBV27|many
CASKPTPQRESYTF
>TRBJ2-1|TRBV25-1|many
CASSESLETNEQFF
>TRBJ2-3|TRBV7-7|many
CASSLRDRDTDTQYF
>TRBJ2-5|TRBV20-1|many
CSANRDSQETQYF
>TRBJ2-7|TRBV6-2/TRBV6-3|many
CASSPLQGLYEQYF
>TRBJ1-6|TRBV7-2|many
CASSLGSPGGGPSPLHF
>TRBJ2-3|TRBV20-1|few
CSAYHASGATDTQYF
>TRBJ1-5|TRBV2|-
CASSDLTTGEPQHF
>TRBJ2-2|TRBV27|few
CASSSPSLAGGPRTGELFF
>TRBJ2-3|TRBV28|-
CASSWGTDTQYF
>TRBJ2-1|TRBV7-9|few
CASSPGSYNEQFF
>TRBJ1-5|TRBV18|few
CASSPQENQPQHF
>TRBJ1-1|TRBV11-2|many
CASSLKRSEAFF
>TRBJ2-3|TRBV11-2|medium-sized
CASSTPLAGGSTSTDTQYF
>TRBJ2-1|TRBV12-3/TRBV12-4|many
CASTPLRGRGNEQFF
>TRBJ2-7|TRBV20-1|many
CSARDFGTSGIHEQYF
>TRBJ2-6|TRBV11-3|medium-sized
CASSPSRGANVLTF
>TRBJ1-4|TRBV20-1|-
CSALPTGREKLFF
>TRBJ2-5|TRBV7-9|many
CASSYTGSQETQYF
>TRBJ2-5|TRBV6-2/TRBV6-3|medium-sized
CASSYGSGSWETQYF
>TRBJ2-3|TRBV7-9|many
CASSLGTVSGPPRRADTQYF
>TRBJ2-7|TRBV19|many
CASSTGGTTYEQYF
>TRBJ2-1|TRBV29-1|many
CSVEGGQGGNEQFF
>TRBJ2-7|TRBV12-3/TRBV12-4|many
CASSFNRDRGYEQYF
>TRBJ1-1|TRBV2|few
CASRETGGRTEAFF
>TRBJ1-2|TRBV9|-
CASSNTQGDRVGGYTF
>TRBJ1-1|TRBV29-1|few
CSAAQVNTEAFF
>TRBJ2-7|TRBV5-1|many
CASSSDGKQYF
>TRBJ1-3|TRBV11-2|medium-sized
CASSLYLNSGNTIYF
>TRBJ1-5|TRBV7-9|many
CASSQSLGQPQHF
>TRBJ2-1|TRBV20-1|few
CSARGLLNEQFF
>TRBJ2-7|TRBV18|many
CASSPLGAGSYEQYF